This TCR beta chain stems from a study of T cells in localized non-small cell lung cancer. Clones were read by immunoSEQ multiplex PCR, and TCRdb kept only the in-frame ones, dropping some. The data hold over 20,000 clones, with about 86% observed a single time. Trimming left V 5 bases short and J 0 bases short, with 10 bases between. The CDR3 length is 15 residues. Germline loops: CDR1 MNHEY, CDR2 SVGAGI. The chain has TRBV6-5 and TRBJ1-4, with D possibly matching TRBD1 (5 bases). Here the sequenced sample was peripheral blood, taken before any cancer treatment. The source is a female donor of 60 years or more with stage I lung adenocarcinoma. CDR3 region: CASSRDGATNEKLFF. The DNA for the CDR3 is TGTGCCAGCAGTCGGGACGGAGCAACTAATGAAAAACTGTTTTTT.